This T cell receptor (beta chain) appears in the sequencing data of a study of OX40 agonist ivuxolimab in advanced cancers. Whole-study context: The patients got ivuxolimab, which is an agonistic anti-OX40 (CD134) antibody. General observations from the study: CD8+ T cells (on average) carried more expanded clones than CD4+ T cells.

CDR1 and CDR2 from the germline V gene are SEHNR and FQNEAQ (reference sequence). The V end lost 2 bases, the J end lost 7 bases, and 14 bases lay between the germline ends. This CDR3 has 14 residues. The repertoire was sequenced with immunoSEQ multiplex PCR; TCRdb's copy has only in-frame clones and lacks some. The table shows about 20,000 clones, with roughly 78% occurring only once. Regarding this clone: Its antigen is not known.

Sample: CD4+ or CD8+ T cells sorted from blood, taken in a trial of the OX40 agonist ivuxolimab. This TCR came from an adult with an advanced solid tumor such as melanoma, head and neck, liver or kidney cancer. The chain uses TRBV7-9 and TRBJ1-2; no reliable D call. CDR3 nucleotide sequence: TGTGCCAGCAGCTTAATAAGATCGGAGGGTGGCTACACCTTC. Its translation: CASSLIRSEGGYTF.